This TCR beta chain was obtained from a study of naive and memory T cell subsets. Study-level results: Especially in CD8 cells, naive repertoires contained a few larger clonotypes, possibly CD45RA-re-expressing memory cells.

This clonotype turned up a few times. The antigen remains unidentified. Two oligonucleotides, mixed equimolar, formed the beta constant-region primer covering TRBC1 and TRBC2. TCRdb fed the UMI-ligation and nested PCR reads into MiXCR, producing one record per CDR3 protein. The sample consists of 130,000 to 150,000 distinct CDR3 sequences, approximately 15% of them appearing once. The CDR3 sequence is 14 residues long. With 7 bases removed from V and 7 bases from J, the gap between germline ends came to 19 bases. Germline V lookup: CDR1 SGHTA, CDR2 FQGNSA. The material sequenced was naive CD4+ T cells from blood. The rearrangement uses TRBV7-2 and TRBJ1-1; TRBD1 might be the D (5 bases). This receptor was obtained from a human donor in good health. CDR3 in DNA: TGTGCCAGCACCCAGCCTCCGGGGGGAGGTGAAGCTTTCTTT. Its translation: CASTQPPGGGEAFF.